This TCR beta chain came from a study of CD8+ T cells in alopecia areata. Study background: Treated patients were dosed with oral tofacitinib, taking 5 to 10 mg twice daily.

It was cDNA, reverse transcribed from extracted RNA, that served as the sequencing template. Assay used: immunoSEQ multiplex PCR; TCRdb lists only in-frame clones, some missing. The data contain fewer than 250,000 clones, approximately 61% of them singletons. This receptor was taken from a human donor with alopecia areata. The sequencing here drew on CD4+ T cells sorted from blood, taken at week 0.

The CDR3 reads CAWRAVGQPQHF. DNA for the CDR3: TGTGCCTGGAGGGCGGTTGGCCAGCCCCAGCATTTT. The chain uses TRBV30 and TRBJ1-5, with no clear D. Trimming took 3 bases from V and 7 from J, leaving 10 bases between them. Looked up from germline, CDR1 is GTSNPN and CDR2 is SVGIG (reference sequence). The CDR3 is 12 amino acids.